This T cell receptor beta chain derives from a study of T cell responses to AZD1222 COVID-19 vaccine. The table came from immunoSEQ multiplex PCR; TCRdb's copy has only in-frame clones and leaves some out. The table lists some 130,000 clones, roughly 90% of them singletons, with approximately 3% in the top ten. The CDR3 consists of 13 residues. V lost 1 base and J 6 bases, leaving 10 bases between the germline ends. Germline loops: CDR1 SGHKS, CDR2 YYEKEE (reference sequence). The receptor's source is an adult in good health. Source: peripheral blood, taken on day 0 of AZD1222 vaccination. The chain combines TRBV5-5 with TRBJ1-2, with a possible D match to TRBD1 (5 bases). For the CDR3, the DNA is TGTGCCAGCAGCTTGTCCAGGGTTGATGGCTACACCTTC. This sequence encodes CASSLSRVDGYTF. The full variable domain, its missing parts supplied by reference TRBV5-5 and TRBJ1-2, is DAGVTQSPTHLIKTRGQQVTLRCSPISGHKSVSWYQQVLGQGPQFIFQYYEKEERGRGNFPDRFSARQFPNYSSELNVNALLLGDSALYLCASSLSRVDGYTFGSGTRLTVV.